This T cell receptor (beta chain) was captured in a study of PD-1 blockade in classical Hodgkin lymphoma. Time point defined: cycle 4 day 1 (C4D1), after 5 to 7 weeks of nivolumab. Each patient experienced a relapse that followed autologous stem cell transplantation, and brentuximab vedotin exposure varied. The length of the CDR3 is 15 residues. Trimming took 2 bases from V and 2 from J; bases not matched to a gene: 5. Germline CDR1 is SEHNR and CDR2 is FQNEAQ (reference sequence). Sequencing used immunoSEQ multiplex PCR; TCRdb keeps in-frame clones, though not all of them. The repertoire has tens of thousands of clones, less than 95% of them found once; the top ten carry about 2.9%.

The rearrangement links TRBV7-9 to TRBJ2-5, with 7 bases that match TRBD2. The material sequenced was peripheral blood mononuclear cells (PBMCs), taken before the fourth cycle of nivolumab. The sequence derives from a human donor with classical Hodgkin lymphoma. The CDR3 region is CASSLLAARQETQYF. CDR3 nucleotide sequence: TGTGCCAGCAGCTTACTAGCGGCCAGACAAGAGACCCAGTACTTC.